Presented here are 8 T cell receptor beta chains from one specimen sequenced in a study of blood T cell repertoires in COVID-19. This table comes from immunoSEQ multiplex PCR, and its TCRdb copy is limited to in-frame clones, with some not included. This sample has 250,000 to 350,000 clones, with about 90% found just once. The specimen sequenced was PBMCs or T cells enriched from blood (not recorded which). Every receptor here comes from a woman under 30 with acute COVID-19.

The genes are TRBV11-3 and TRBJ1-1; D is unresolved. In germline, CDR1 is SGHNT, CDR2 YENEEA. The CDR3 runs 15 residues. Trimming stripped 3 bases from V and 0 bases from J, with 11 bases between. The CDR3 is CASSFGGRLNTEAFF. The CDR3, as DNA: TGTGCCAGCAGCTTTGGTGGCAGATTGAACACTGAAGCTTTCTTT.

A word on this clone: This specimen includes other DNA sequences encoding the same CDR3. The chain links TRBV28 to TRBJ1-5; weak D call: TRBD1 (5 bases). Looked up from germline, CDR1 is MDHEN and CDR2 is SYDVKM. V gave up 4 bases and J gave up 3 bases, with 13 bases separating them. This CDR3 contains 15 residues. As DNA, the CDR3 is TGTGCCAGCAGTTCCCCCCAGGGATTCAATCAGCCCCAGCATTTT. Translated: CASSSPQGFNQPQHF.

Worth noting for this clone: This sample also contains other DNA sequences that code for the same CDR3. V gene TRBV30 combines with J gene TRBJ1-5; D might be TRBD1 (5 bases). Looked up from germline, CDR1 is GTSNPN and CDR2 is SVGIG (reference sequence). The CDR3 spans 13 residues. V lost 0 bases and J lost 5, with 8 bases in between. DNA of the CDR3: TGTGCCTGGAGTGTAGCGGGGGATCAGCCCCAGCATTTT. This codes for CAWSVAGDQPQHF.

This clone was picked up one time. In nucleotides, the CDR3 is TGTGCCAGCAGCGGGGGACTGACCTACGAGCAGTACTTC. Its protein is CASSGGLTYEQYF. This chain connects TRBV5-4 to TRBJ2-7, with D perhaps TRBD2 (6 bases). The ends were cut back, 4 bases at V and 2 bases at J, with 10 bases in the middle. Germline V gene sequence: CDR1 SGHNT, CDR2 YYREEE (reference sequence). The length of the CDR3 is 13 residues.

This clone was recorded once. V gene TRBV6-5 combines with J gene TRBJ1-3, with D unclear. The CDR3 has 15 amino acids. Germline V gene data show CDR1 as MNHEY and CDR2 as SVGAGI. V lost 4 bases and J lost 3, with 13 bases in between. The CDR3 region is CASSFTREVGNTIYF. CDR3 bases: TGTGCCAGCAGTTTTACCCGGGAGGTTGGAAACACCATATATTTT.

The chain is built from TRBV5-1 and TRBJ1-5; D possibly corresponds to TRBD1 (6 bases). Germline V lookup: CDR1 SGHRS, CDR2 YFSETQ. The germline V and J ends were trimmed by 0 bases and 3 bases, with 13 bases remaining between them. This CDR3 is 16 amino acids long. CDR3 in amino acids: CASSLEPTGTNQPQHF. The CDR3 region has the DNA TGCGCCAGCAGCTTGGAGCCCACAGGGACCAATCAGCCCCAGCATTTT.

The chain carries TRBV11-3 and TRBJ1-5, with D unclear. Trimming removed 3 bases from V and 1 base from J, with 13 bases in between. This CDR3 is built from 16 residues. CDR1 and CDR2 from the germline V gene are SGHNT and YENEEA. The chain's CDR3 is CASSFAGLGSNQPQHF. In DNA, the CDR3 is TGTGCCAGCAGCTTCGCGGGCCTGGGGAGCAATCAGCCCCAGCATTTT.

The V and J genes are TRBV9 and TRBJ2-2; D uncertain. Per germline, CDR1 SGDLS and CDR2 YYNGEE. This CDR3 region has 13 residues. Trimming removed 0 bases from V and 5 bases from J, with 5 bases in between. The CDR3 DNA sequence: TGTGCCAGCAGCGTAGCTACGACCGGGGAGCTGTTTTTT. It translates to CASSVATTGELFF.